This T cell receptor (beta chain) was observed in a study of shared T cell receptors in the human thymus. Note on this clone: Germline is not matched at one junction end, which may reflect a read error.

The germline V gene has CDR1 MNHNS and CDR2 SASEGT. CDR3 size: 15 residues. Only in-frame clones appear in the TCRdb table, and some are missing; sequencing was by immunoSEQ multiplex PCR. Of hundreds of thousands of clones in the sample, approximately 89% are singletons; the top ten hold roughly 0.0089%. These data also formed part of another study, on human thymus T cells. As reported in that work: Resections from corrective heart surgery supplied the thymus tissue.

The TCR was taken from a boy less than two years old with a congenital heart defect. V gene TRBV6-1 combines with J gene TRBJ2-7; TRBD2 matches at 7 bases. Sequenced sample: thymocytes. This chain's CDR3 is CASSEGASGAYEQYF. CDR3 sequence (DNA): TGTGCCAGCAGCGAAGGGGCTAGCGGCGCCTACGAGCAGTACTTC.